These T cell receptor beta chains were read from a single sample in a study of T cell responses to AZD1222 COVID-19 vaccine. Clones were read by immunoSEQ multiplex PCR, and TCRdb kept only the in-frame ones, dropping some. This sample has about 150,000 clones, with under 95% found just once. Sample: peripheral blood, taken 28 days after the second AZD1222 dose. These receptors were taken from an adult who received the AZD1222 COVID-19 vaccine. Both conserved end residues are part of each CDR3. The D gene is left open where the match is weak. Clone size is not always given. Where it is, it says once, few, many or a class for expanded clones.

TRBV29-1	13	TRBD1	TRBJ2-5	.	CSALSGGQETQYF	TGCAGCGCATTATCAGGGGGCCAAGAGACCCAGTACTTC
TRBV7-9	14	TRBD1	TRBJ2-2	.	CASSATGIAGELFF	TGTGCCAGCAGCGCGACAGGGATTGCCGGGGAGCTGTTTTTT
TRBV24-1	12	.	TRBJ2-1	once	CATSVRSAEQFF	TGTGCCACCAGCGTTCGATCTGCTGAGCAGTTCTTC
TRBV7-2	16	TRBD2	TRBJ2-5	.	CASSFGLAGAKETQYF	TGTGCCAGCAGCTTCGGACTAGCGGGAGCGAAAGAGACCCAGTACTTC
TRBV6-1	16	TRBD1	TRBJ2-2	.	CASSEGTGGFTGELFF	TGTGCCAGCAGTGAAGGGACAGGGGGCTTCACCGGGGAGCTGTTTTTT
TRBV7-2	12	.	TRBJ2-5	once	CASSLDLVTQYF	TGTGCCAGCAGCTTGGATTTGGTGACCCAGTACTTC
TRBV7-9	15	TRBD1	TRBJ1-4	.	CASSSGQAFNEKLFF	TGTGCCAGCAGCAGTGGACAGGCTTTTAATGAAAAACTGTTTTTT
TRBV5-1	16	TRBD2	TRBJ2-5	.	CASSDGLAGFQETQYF	TGCGCCAGCAGCGACGGACTAGCGGGGTTTCAAGAGACCCAGTACTTC
TRBV10-1	15	TRBD2	TRBJ2-5	.	CASSESLAGAETQYF	TGCGCCAGCAGTGAGTCGCTAGCGGGAGCAGAGACCCAGTACTTC
TRBV10-1	14	TRBD1	TRBJ1-6	.	CASSEPGQLSPLHF	TGCGCCAGCAGTGAACCGGGACAGCTTTCACCCCTCCACTTT
TRBV28	15	.	TRBJ2-2	.	CASSFWGGDTGELFF	TGTGCCAGCAGTTTTTGGGGAGGAGATACCGGGGAGCTGTTTTTT
TRBV11-2	14	TRBD1	TRBJ2-1	.	CASSTGTGRNEQFF	TGTGCCAGCAGCACAGGGACAGGAAGGAATGAGCAGTTCTTC
TRBV5-8	14	.	TRBJ1-2	once	CASSLGQKGYGYTF	TGTGCCAGCAGCTTGGGCCAGAAGGGCTATGGCTACACCTTC
TRBV2	13	.	TRBJ2-1	.	CASTDAFINEQFF	TGTGCCAGCACCGACGCTTTTATCAATGAGCAGTTCTTC
TRBV9	16	TRBD1	TRBJ1-1	once	CASSGDRGGGNTEAFF	TGTGCCAGCAGCGGAGACAGGGGAGGGGGTAACACTGAAGCTTTCTTT
TRBV7-6	16	TRBD2	TRBJ2-2	.	CASSLDLAGSTGELFF	TGTGCCAGCAGCTTAGATCTAGCGGGGAGCACCGGGGAGCTGTTTTTT
TRBV27	14	.	TRBJ2-3	.	CASSEHDRTDTQYF	TGTGCCAGCAGCGAACATGACCGCACAGATACGCAGTATTTT
TRBV7-9	16	.	TRBJ1-1	.	CASSMPIRKGFPEAFF	TGTGCCAGCAGTATGCCTATTCGAAAAGGGTTCCCTGAAGCTTTCTTT
TRBV28	16	TRBD2	TRBJ2-7	.	CASSPGGLAGAYEQYF	TGTGCCAGCAGTCCCGGGGGGCTAGCGGGAGCTTACGAGCAGTACTTC
TRBV27	19	TRBD2	TRBJ2-7	.	CASSSETSGRAWTPYEQYF	TGTGCCAGCAGTTCGGAGACTAGCGGGAGGGCCTGGACCCCCTACGAGCAGTACTTC
TRBV7-9	16	TRBD1	TRBJ1-4	.	CASSPRTGLANEKLFF	TGTGCCAGCAGCCCGAGGACAGGGTTGGCTAATGAAAAACTGTTTTTT
TRBV7-2	15	TRBD1	TRBJ1-5	once	CASSLGTGFYQPQHF	TGTGCCAGCAGCTTAGGGACAGGGTTTTATCAGCCCCAGCATTTT
TRBV2	13	.	TRBJ1-6	.	CASIEHSESPLHF	TGTGCCAGCATTGAACATTCTGAATCACCCCTCCACTTT
TRBV4-1	14	.	TRBJ1-6	.	CASSQVLSNSPLHF	TGCGCCAGCAGCCAAGTACTCAGTAATTCACCCCTCCACTTT
TRBV7-9	16	.	TRBJ2-6	once	CASSLGARAGANVLTF	TGTGCCAGCAGCTTAGGGGCTAGGGCAGGGGCCAACGTCCTGACTTTC
TRBV28	15	TRBD1	TRBJ1-1	once	CASSLSSDRISEAFF	TGTGCCAGCAGTTTATCCTCGGACAGGATCTCTGAAGCTTTCTTT
TRBV3-1/TRBV3-2	15	.	TRBJ1-2	.	CASSRVGQGYYGYTF	TGTGCCAGCAGCCGAGTCGGCCAGGGGTACTATGGCTACACCTTC
TRBV9	14	TRBD2	TRBJ2-7	.	CASSVTSGNYEQYF	TGTGCCAGCAGCGTCACTAGCGGAAACTACGAGCAGTACTTC
TRBV2	13	.	TRBJ1-1	.	CASIYVQSLEAFF	TGTGCCAGCATTTATGTACAGAGCCTTGAAGCTTTCTTT
TRBV5-4	13	.	TRBJ1-5	.	CASSQDSNQPQHF	TGTGCCAGCAGTCAAGATAGCAATCAGCCCCAGCATTTT
TRBV11-2	15	.	TRBJ1-4	.	CASSLGIGPNEKLFF	TGTGCCAGCAGCTTAGGTATAGGGCCTAATGAAAAACTGTTTTTT
TRBV20-1	11	.	TRBJ2-7	.	CSASPGFEQYF	TGCAGTGCTAGTCCCGGGTTCGAGCAGTACTTC
TRBV7-2	16	.	TRBJ2-2	.	CASSLGSGLGVGELFF	TGTGCCAGCAGCTTAGGCTCGGGACTCGGGGTCGGGGAGCTGTTTTTT
TRBV11-2	14	.	TRBJ2-3	.	CASSLGMLTDTQYF	TGTGCCAGCAGCTTAGGGATGCTCACAGATACGCAGTATTTT
TRBV9	15	TRBD2	TRBJ2-7	.	CASSEGLAGVYEQYF	TGTGCCAGCAGCGAGGGACTAGCGGGAGTCTACGAGCAGTACTTC
TRBV4-1	16	TRBD2	TRBJ2-2	once	CASSPLAGEVTGELFF	TGCGCCAGCAGCCCACTAGCGGGAGAGGTCACCGGGGAGCTGTTTTTT
TRBV2	19	.	TRBJ2-1	.	CASLPTSVPIRTPRNEQFF	TGTGCCAGCCTTCCGACTAGTGTCCCTATACGAACTCCTCGGAATGAGCAGTTCTTC
TRBV5-1	15	TRBD2	TRBJ2-1	.	CASSGFTSGGNEQFF	TGCGCCAGCAGCGGATTTACTAGCGGGGGCAATGAGCAGTTCTTC
TRBV11-2	15	TRBD1	TRBJ2-7	.	CASSPLTGVRGEQYF	TGTGCCAGCAGCCCACTTACAGGGGTAAGAGGGGAGCAGTACTTC
TRBV7-9	14	TRBD2	TRBJ2-3	.	CASSLSGGGDTQYF	TGTGCCAGCAGCTTATCGGGAGGCGGAGATACGCAGTATTTT
TRBV12-5	12	.	TRBJ1-1	.	CASGPDLGQAFF	TGTGCTAGTGGTCCCGACCTAGGGCAAGCTTTCTTT
TRBV27	14	.	TRBJ2-7	once	CASRPGLGVNEQYF	TGTGCCAGCAGACCGGGCCTAGGGGTTAACGAGCAGTACTTC
TRBV20-1	14	.	TRBJ1-2	once	CSASSPTLLYGYTF	TGCAGTGCTAGTTCACCGACGCTCCTATATGGCTACACCTTC
TRBV19	14	.	TRBJ1-1	.	CASSPGTLYTEAFF	TGTGCCAGTAGTCCAGGGACGCTGTACACTGAAGCTTTCTTT
TRBV5-5	16	TRBD2	TRBJ2-7	.	CASSPLSGGSSYEQYF	TGTGCCAGCAGCCCCTTATCTGGCGGGAGCTCCTACGAGCAGTACTTC
TRBV3-1/TRBV3-2	15	TRBD2	TRBJ2-7	few	CASTHPGTSQYQQYF	TGTGCCAGCACCCATCCCGGGACTAGTCAATATCAGCAGTACTTC
TRBV19	12	.	TRBJ1-5	.	CASRAGNQPQHF	TGTGCCAGTAGGGCGGGCAATCAGCCCCAGCATTTT
TRBV15	15	TRBD1	TRBJ2-1	.	CATSPRRDRVNEQFF	TGTGCCACCAGCCCTCGGAGGGACAGGGTGAATGAGCAGTTCTTC
TRBV7-9	16	TRBD2	TRBJ2-1	.	CASSQTSGSSYNEQFF	TGTGCCAGCAGCCAGACTAGCGGGAGCTCCTACAATGAGCAGTTCTTC
TRBV27	14	TRBD1	TRBJ1-5	.	CASSHRGRRQPQHF	TGTGCCAGCAGCCATAGGGGGCGCAGGCAGCCCCAGCATTTT
TRBV29-1	13	TRBD2	TRBJ2-3	.	CSATRLAGDTQYF	TGCAGCGCCACGCGGCTAGCGGGAGATACGCAGTATTTT
TRBV6-5	13	.	TRBJ2-1	.	CASMFVGGNEQFF	TGTGCCAGCATGTTCGTAGGGGGCAATGAGCAGTTCTTC
TRBV24-1	16	.	TRBJ1-5	.	CATTGPITYSNQPQHF	TGTGCCACAACGGGACCGATTACTTATAGCAATCAGCCCCAGCATTTT
TRBV6-4	16	TRBD2	TRBJ2-3	.	CASRGLAQRGTDTQYF	TGTGCCAGCAGGGGACTAGCGCAGAGGGGCACAGATACGCAGTATTTT
TRBV19	12	.	TRBJ2-7	.	CASSDPGYEQYF	TGTGCCAGTAGTGACCCAGGCTACGAGCAGTACTTC